This paragraph reports one T cell receptor beta chain. CDR1 is SQVTM and CDR2 is ANQGSEA in the germline V gene. The CDR3 has 15 residues. UMI-tagged TRB cDNA libraries were built via 5' RACE. TCRdb re-analyzed the 5' RACE reads; it lists each CDR3 protein once, without DNA. The table for this sample gives 30,000 to 40,000 distinct CDR3 sequences. The entry originates in a study of CXCR3-negative and CXCR3-positive naive CD8 T cells. Study details: Each library gave roughly 1.6 +/- 0.3 million of around 140 million TRB reads.

This clonotype was obtained from a human donor in good health. Some clones in this sample may be carry-over from other donors' samples. The V call is TRBV29-1, the J call TRBJ2-7. Sequenced material: memory CD8+ T cells from blood. CDR3 sequence reads: CSVVGDWTGAYEQYF.